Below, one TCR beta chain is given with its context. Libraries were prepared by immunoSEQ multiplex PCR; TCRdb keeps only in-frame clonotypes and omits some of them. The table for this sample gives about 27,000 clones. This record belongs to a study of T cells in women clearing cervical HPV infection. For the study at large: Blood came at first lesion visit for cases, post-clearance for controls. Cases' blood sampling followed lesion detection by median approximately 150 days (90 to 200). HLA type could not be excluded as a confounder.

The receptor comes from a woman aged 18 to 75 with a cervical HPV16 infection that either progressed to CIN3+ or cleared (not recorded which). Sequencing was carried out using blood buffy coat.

CDR3 DNA (partial): TGTGCCAGCAGTGAGGGGGCCTCCTATAATTCACCG. Residues: CASSEGASYNSP. The entire CDR3 protein reads CASSEGASYNSPLFF. J is TRBJ2-2 and V is TRBV6-1, with a possible D match to TRBD1 (6 bases). The read finishes 3 residues shy of the CDR3 end, and the germline J gene is used to complete it. The CDR3 spans 15 residues. CDR1 and CDR2 (germline): MNHNS, SASEGT.